Presented here are 31 T cell receptor beta chains from one specimen sequenced in a study of blood T cell repertoires in COVID-19. Assay used: immunoSEQ multiplex PCR; TCRdb lists only in-frame clones, some missing. The repertoire holds about 150,000 clones, with about four fifths as singletons. The source material was peripheral blood. These receptors originate from a man aged 55-75 years with acute or convalescent COVID-19.

The genes are TRBV4-1 and TRBJ2-1; D might be TRBD2 (6 bases). The germline V gene has CDR1 MGHRA and CDR2 YSYEKL. The ends were cut back, 1 base at V and 9 bases at J, with 13 bases in the middle. CDR3 length equals 14 residues. CDR3 loop: CASSQVYLAVEQFF. Here the CDR3 DNA reads TGCGCCAGCAGCCAAGTTTATTTAGCGGTTGAGCAGTTCTTC.

The chain links TRBV5-1 to TRBJ1-3, with D possibly matching TRBD1 (6 bases). The CDR3 contains 14 residues. Trimming stripped 4 bases from V and 3 bases from J, with 11 bases between. Germline-derived CDR1 and CDR2 are SGHRS and YFSETQ. In DNA, the CDR3 is TGCGCCAGCAGCCCCGGACAGTTTGGAAACACCATATATTTT. Amino acid sequence: CASSPGQFGNTIYF.

This rearrangement joins TRBV5-8 to TRBJ2-3, with D maybe TRBD2 (7 bases). The CDR3 covers 17 residues. CDR1 SGHTS and CDR2 YDEGEE come from the germline V gene. V was trimmed by 9 bases and J by 3 bases, leaving 26 bases between them. CDR3 DNA sequence: TGTGCCATAGGGGGAGGGGCGCCAAGGTCTAGGACAGATACGCAGTATTTT. Translation gives CAIGGGAPRSRTDTQYF.

The chain carries TRBV6-5 and TRBJ1-5; TRBD1 might be the D (5 bases). This CDR3 is 15 amino acids long. V lost 8 bases and J 1 base, leaving 15 bases between the germline ends. Germline V CDR1 and CDR2: MNHEY, SVGAGI. In nucleotides, the CDR3 is TGTGCCAGCGCATCAGGGAGGGGAAGCAATCAGCCCCAGCATTTT. This sequence encodes CASASGRGSNQPQHF.

The chain employs TRBV24-1 and TRBJ2-2; tentative D call: TRBD1 (7 bases). The CDR3 totals 19 residues. Trimming left V 5 bases short and J 1 base short, with 22 bases between. The germline V gene has CDR1 KGHDR and CDR2 SFDVKD. CDR3 sequence (DNA): TGTGCCACCAGTGCTCCTAAGGGCGCAGGGGGGATGAACACCGGGGAGCTGTTTTTT. Translated: CATSAPKGAGGMNTGELFF.

This clone occurred once. The chain links TRBV5-1 to TRBJ2-1, with TRBD2 as a possible D gene (6 bases). V was trimmed by 0 bases and J by 7 bases, leaving 14 bases between them. Looked up from germline, CDR1 is SGHRS and CDR2 is YFSETQ. This CDR3 is built from 15 residues. CDR3 region: CASSLASTSSNEQFF. The CDR3 DNA follows: TGCGCCAGCAGCTTGGCCTCAACTAGCTCGAATGAGCAGTTCTTC.

Only a few counts were recorded for this clone. This chain links TRBV19 with TRBJ2-3; 8 bases agree with TRBD2. This CDR3 spans 16 amino acids. Germline trimming cut 7 bases from V and 5 bases from J; bases unmatched to any gene: 14. CDR1 LNHDA and CDR2 SQIVND come from the germline V gene (reference sequence). As DNA, the CDR3 is TGTGCCAGTACCCCTTCCGGGAGGGCCGGGAAAGATACGCAGTATTTT. This encodes CASTPSGRAGKDTQYF. Together with reference TRBV19 and TRBJ2-3, the CDR3 gives the full variable domain: DGGITQSPKYLFRKEGQNVTLSCEQNLNHDAMYWYRQDPGQGLRLIYYSQIVNDFQKGDIAEGYSVSREKKESFPLTVTSAQKNPTAFYLCASTPSGRAGKDTQYFGPGTRLTVL.

The chain is built from TRBV7-2 and TRBJ1-4; D gene ambiguous. Germline assignment: CDR1 SGHTA and CDR2 FQGNSA. Trimming shortened V by 1 base and J by 0 bases, and 9 bases separated the two germline ends. CDR3 length: 16 residues. CDR3 protein: CASSLDPAATNEKLFF. The CDR3 DNA reads as TGTGCCAGCAGCTTAGACCCGGCGGCAACTAATGAAAAACTGTTTTTT.

The chain is built from TRBV6-5 and TRBJ1-5, with 9 bases that match TRBD1. Looked up from germline, CDR1 is MNHEY and CDR2 is SVGAGI. V lost 2 bases and J lost 7; bases outside the gene matches: 3. This CDR3 contains 14 residues. Written as DNA, the CDR3 is TGTGCCAGCAGTTACCCGGACAGGGGACAGCCCCAGCATTTT. Encoded protein: CASSYPDRGQPQHF.

Of note for this clone: At the DNA level, this CDR3 is encoded by other sequences in the same sample as well. The rearrangement uses TRBV6-5 and TRBJ1-3; 9 bases line up with TRBD1. The CDR3 has 16 residues. Germline V gives CDR1 MNHEY, CDR2 SVGAGI. V lost 0 bases to trimming and J lost 4 bases; unmatched junction nucleotides: 4. CDR3 region: CASSYSGQGAGNTIYF. In nucleotides, the CDR3 is TGTGCCAGCAGTTACTCGGGACAGGGCGCGGGAAACACCATATATTTT.

The CDR3 DNA sequence: TGTGCCAGCAGCCAGGCCTCGGGGTTTTCACCCCTCCACTTT. Amino acids: CASSQASGFSPLHF. This chain uses TRBV3-1 (or the pseudogene TRBV3-2) with TRBJ1-6; D ambiguous. Germline-derived CDR1 and CDR2 are LGHDT and YNNKEL (reference sequence). V shed 3 bases and J shed 9 bases, with 12 bases lying between them. The CDR3 runs 14 residues.

This clone came up a few times. This chain joins TRBV29-1 and TRBJ2-1, with 9 nucleotides matching TRBD2. V shed 4 bases, J shed 4 bases, and the junction held 8 bases outside the gene matches. The CDR3 consists of 15 residues. CDR1 and CDR2 from the germline V gene are SQVTM and ANQGSEA. Here the CDR3 reads CSVVGSGRPYNEQFF. The CDR3 DNA is TGCAGCGTTGTGGGAAGCGGGAGGCCTTACAATGAGCAGTTCTTC.

This clone came up once. The V call is TRBV27, the J call TRBJ1-6; D may be TRBD1 (6 bases). The V end lost 7 bases, the J end lost 5 bases, and 18 bases lay between the germline ends. Germline lookup yields CDR1 MNHEY and CDR2 SMNVEV (reference sequence). The CDR3 is made up of 16 amino acids. In DNA form, the CDR3 reads TGTGCCAGCACCTCTACCGGGGGGGCGGATAATTCACCCCTCCACTTT. It encodes CASTSTGGADNSPLHF.

The chain's CDR3 is CATRQIYGYTF. The CDR3 nucleotides read TGTGCCACGCGGCAGATCTATGGCTACACCTTC. The V gene is TRBV28, the J gene TRBJ1-2; D is unresolved. The CDR3 contains 11 residues. The ends were cut back, 10 bases at V and 4 bases at J, with 10 bases in the middle. The germline gives CDR1 MDHEN, CDR2 SYDVKM.

With respect to this clone: Other DNA sequences in the same sample also yield this CDR3. The chain employs TRBV28 and TRBJ1-5; 7 bases map to TRBD1. The CDR3 spans 15 residues. After removal of 5 bases from V and 3 bases from J, the junction contained 7 bases not matched to a gene. In germline, CDR1 is MDHEN, CDR2 SYDVKM. The CDR3 spells CASSPRDRHNQPQHF. The CDR3 DNA is TGTGCCAGCAGTCCCCGGGACAGACACAATCAGCCCCAGCATTTT.

This chain joins TRBV7-9 and TRBJ2-7, with D perhaps matching TRBD1 (5 bases). Germline V gene data show CDR1 as SEHNR and CDR2 as FQNEAQ (reference sequence). The V end was cut by 2 bases, the J end by 3 bases, with 5 bases between. CDR3 size: 12 residues. The CDR3 DNA is TGTGCCAGCAGCTTAACAGGCTACGAGCAGTACTTC. Protein: CASSLTGYEQYF.

This clone was counted between two and nine times. This chain uses TRBV28 with TRBJ1-4; possibly TRBD1 for D (5 bases). CDR3 length equals 15 residues. V was cut by 4 bases and J by 0 bases, with 9 bases left in between. Germline V gene data show CDR1 as MDHEN and CDR2 as SYDVKM. The CDR3 spells CASSSGEATNEKLFF. The CDR3 region has the DNA TGTGCCAGCAGTTCGGGGGAGGCAACTAATGAAAAACTGTTTTTT.

The V gene is TRBV19, the J gene TRBJ2-2, with 7 bases fitting TRBD1. V lost 5 bases and J lost 4; bases outside the gene matches: 10. Germline-derived CDR1 and CDR2 are LNHDA and SQIVND (reference sequence). The CDR3 totals 16 residues. CDR3 in amino acids: CASSSGQLARTGELFF. The CDR3 nucleotides read TGTGCCAGTAGTTCGGGACAGTTGGCTCGCACCGGGGAGCTGTTTTTT. The variable domain in full, with the rest retrieved from reference TRBV19 and TRBJ2-2, is DGGITQSPKYLFRKEGQNVTLSCEQNLNHDAMYWYRQDPGQGLRLIYYSQIVNDFQKGDIAEGYSVSREKKESFPLTVTSAQKNPTAFYLCASSSGQLARTGELFFGEGSRLTVL.

This clone appeared once. V usage is TRBV28 and J usage is TRBJ1-1, with 8 bases fitting TRBD1. This CDR3 has 17 amino acids. The V gene's germline CDR1 is MDHEN and CDR2 SYDVKM. With V trimmed by 7 bases and J by 5 bases, 18 bases remained unmatched. CDR3: CASTIRSRGLIDTEAFF. The DNA for the CDR3 is TGTGCCAGCACCATTAGAAGCAGGGGGCTGATTGATACTGAAGCTTTCTTT.

The chain combines TRBV5-4 with TRBJ2-5; unclear D gene. V lost 1 base, J lost 2 bases, and 12 bases lay in between. Germline CDR1 reads SGHNT; CDR2 reads YYREEE (reference sequence). The CDR3 has 15 amino acids. CDR3 loop: CASSLSFSTQETQYF. CDR3 nucleotides: TGTGCCAGCAGCTTGTCTTTCTCAACACAAGAGACCCAGTACTTC.

This chain uses TRBV18 with TRBJ2-2; a possible D gene is TRBD2 (5 bases). V lost 6 bases and J 4 bases, leaving 15 bases between the germline ends. CDR1 KGHSH and CDR2 LQKENI come from the germline V gene. The CDR3 runs 15 residues. CDR3 amino acids: CASSRPSRSTGELFF. The CDR3 coding sequence is TGTGCCAGCTCCCGGCCTAGCCGGAGCACCGGGGAGCTGTTTTTT.

This chain uses TRBV9 with TRBJ2-6; possible D gene TRBD2, 7 bases. The CDR3 loop spans 20 amino acids. CDR1 SGDLS and CDR2 YYNGEE come from the germline V gene. V lost 3 bases and J 0 bases, leaving 22 bases between the germline ends. The CDR3 here is CASSEPGGSTTYSGANVLTF. The CDR3 bases are TGTGCCAGCAGCGAACCGGGGGGCTCTACCACTTACTCTGGGGCCAACGTCCTGACTTTC.

This chain connects TRBV6-5 to TRBJ2-7; D possibly corresponds to TRBD1 (6 bases). Germline V lookup: CDR1 MNHEY, CDR2 SVGAGI. CDR3 size: 14 residues. Trimming took 5 bases from V and 3 from J, leaving 14 bases between them. CDR3 amino acids: CASSKQDRNYEQYF. Written as DNA, the CDR3 is TGTGCCAGCAGTAAACAGGACAGAAACTACGAGCAGTACTTC.

The chain combines TRBV19 with TRBJ1-5, with TRBD1 identical over 10 bases. V dropped 6 bases and J dropped 2; count of bases not matched to a gene: 4. The germline CDR1 and CDR2 sequences are LNHDA and SQIVND (reference sequence). The CDR3 runs 15 residues. CDR3 sequence: CASRLDRGRNQPQHF. CDR3 in DNA: TGTGCCAGTAGGCTTGACAGGGGGCGCAATCAGCCCCAGCATTTT.

The CDR3 region is CASSEGGQVSYGYTF. CDR3 in DNA: TGTGCCAGCAGTGAAGGGGGACAGGTTTCCTATGGCTACACCTTC. The J gene is TRBJ1-2, the V gene TRBV6-1, with 8 bases that match TRBD1. CDR1 and CDR2 (germline): MNHNS, SASEGT. This CDR3 is built from 15 residues. J was trimmed by 4 bases and V by 1 base; bases with no gene match: 5.

The gene calls are TRBV5-6 and TRBJ1-1; 10 bases map to TRBD1. In germline, CDR1 is SGHDT, CDR2 YYEEEE. The CDR3 runs to 15 residues. The ends lost 2 bases at V and 5 bases at J; junction bases unmatched: 6. CDR3 sequence (DNA): TGTGCCAGCAGCTTTCGGGGACAGGGGAGGACTGAAGCTTTCTTT. This translates into CASSFRGQGRTEAFF.

This clone was counted only a few times. The chain employs TRBV9 and TRBJ2-5; TRBD1 agrees at 12 bases. Germline assignment: CDR1 SGDLS and CDR2 YYNGEE. This CDR3 has 16 amino acids. After removal of 3 bases from V and 5 bases from J, the junction contained 8 bases not matched to a gene. In DNA form, the CDR3 reads TGTGCCAGCAGCGCTTCCGGGACAGGGGGCCGGGAGACCCAGTACTTC. Its translation is CASSASGTGGRETQYF.

The chain uses TRBV5-4 and TRBJ2-7; a weak D match, TRBD1 (6 bases). The ends were cut back, 3 bases at V and 7 bases at J, with 17 bases in the middle. Looked up from germline, CDR1 is SGHNT and CDR2 is YYREEE (reference sequence). The CDR3 totals 14 residues. The CDR3 DNA reads TGTGCCAGCAGCTCCCCTCAGGGGACGGAGGAGCAGTACTTC. Its translation: CASSSPQGTEEQYF.

This clone showed up just a few times. V usage is TRBV13 and J usage is TRBJ2-1; D possibly corresponds to TRBD1 (5 bases). V lost 5 bases and J lost 9, with 11 bases in between. This CDR3 has 12 amino acids. The germline V gene encodes CDR1 PRHDT and CDR2 FYEKMQ (reference sequence). The chain's CDR3 is CASSPARGEQFF. The CDR3 DNA sequence: TGTGCCAGCAGCCCCGCAAGGGGTGAGCAGTTCTTC.

The gene calls are TRBV5-1 and TRBJ1-4; D gene uncertain. CDR3 length: 13 residues. The germline V gene has CDR1 SGHRS and CDR2 YFSETQ. Trimming stripped 3 bases from V and 2 bases from J, with 5 bases between. In DNA form, the CDR3 reads TGCGCCAGCAGCTGGAGGACTAATGAAAAACTGTTTTTT. Protein: CASSWRTNEKLFF.

The chain joins TRBV5-6 to TRBJ2-7; 7 nucleotides line up with TRBD2. The germline gives CDR1 SGHDT, CDR2 YYEEEE. The V and J ends lost 3 bases and 4 bases, in that order; junction bases with no gene match: 10. There are 15 residues in the CDR3. The CDR3 is CASSSDIPGGYEQYF. For the CDR3, the DNA is TGTGCCAGCAGCTCGGATATACCGGGGGGTTACGAGCAGTACTTC.